The sequence of this T cell receptor beta chain was determined in a study of read filtering for tumor transcriptome and immune sequencing. At the level of the study: Mean patient age was roughly 72 years, range roughly 40 to 85; 17 to 20 male, 14 to 15 female. About 8 patients were R-ISS I, 16 were R-ISS II, more than five were R-ISS III. Study conclusions and caveats: The sorted CD138-negative fraction was a mixed bone marrow immune population, not purified T cells.

This clonotype was counted a few times. No antigen is known for it. Being one base from a much bigger clone, this may be a read error. The CDR3 sequence is 16 residues long. CDR1 is SGHTS and CDR2 is YDEGEE in the germline V gene. From about 400 ng of RNA, a library with molecular barcoded alpha/delta and beta/gamma adaptors was made. TCRdb itself ran the reads through MiXCR, one entry per CDR3 protein. The table lists 43,000 or so distinct CDR3 sequences, less than 20% of them singletons. At the time of active disease, bone marrow was collected from every patient. The receptor was derived from a donor at least 40 years old with multiple myeloma. The specimen sequenced was a population of CD138-negative cells sorted from bone marrow. The chain uses TRBV5-8 and TRBJ2-3, with D possibly being TRBD1 or TRBD2 (5 bases each). The chain's CDR3 is CASSRGLGVSTDTLYF. CDR3 DNA: TGTGCCAGCAGTCGCGGACTGGGGGTTAGCACAGATACGCTGTATTTT. The variable domain in full, with the rest retrieved from reference TRBV5-8 and TRBJ2-3, is EAGVTQSPTHLIKTRGQQATLRCSPISGHTSVYWYQQALGLGLQFLLWYDEGEERNRGNFPPRFSGRQFPNYSSELNVNALELEDSALYLCASSRGLGVSTDTLYFGPGTRLTVL.